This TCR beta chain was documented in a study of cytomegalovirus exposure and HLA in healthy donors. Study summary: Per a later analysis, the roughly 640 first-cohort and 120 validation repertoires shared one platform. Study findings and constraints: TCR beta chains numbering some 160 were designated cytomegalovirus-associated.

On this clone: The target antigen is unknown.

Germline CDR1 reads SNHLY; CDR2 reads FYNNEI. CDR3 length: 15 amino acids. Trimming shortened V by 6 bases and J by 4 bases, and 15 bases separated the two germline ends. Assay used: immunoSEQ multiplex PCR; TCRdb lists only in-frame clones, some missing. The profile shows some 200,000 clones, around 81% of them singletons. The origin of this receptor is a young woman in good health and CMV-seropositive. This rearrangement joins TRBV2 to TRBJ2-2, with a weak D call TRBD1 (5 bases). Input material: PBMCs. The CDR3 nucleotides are TGTGCCAGCAGGATAGACAGAAGTCCCACCGGGGAGCTGTTTTTT. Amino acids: CASRIDRSPTGELFF.